This TCR beta chain was identified during a study of somatic mutations in cytotoxic T cells in rheumatoid arthritis. Germline CDR1 and CDR2: SGHVS and FNYEAQ. The CDR3 runs to 16 residues. V was cut by 2 bases and J by 0 bases, with 11 bases left in between. This clone occurred once. Method: immunoSEQ multiplex PCR; TCRdb's copy keeps in-frame clones and lacks some. The sample contains about 15,000 clones, about four fifths of which appear only once. This TCR derives from an adult with rheumatoid arthritis. The chain links TRBV7-6 to TRBJ1-3; unclear D gene. What was sequenced was CD8+ T cells sorted from blood. The CDR3, as DNA: TGTGCCAGCAGCTTAACGGGAATAGACTCTGGAAACACCATATATTTT. This translates into CASSLTGIDSGNTIYF.